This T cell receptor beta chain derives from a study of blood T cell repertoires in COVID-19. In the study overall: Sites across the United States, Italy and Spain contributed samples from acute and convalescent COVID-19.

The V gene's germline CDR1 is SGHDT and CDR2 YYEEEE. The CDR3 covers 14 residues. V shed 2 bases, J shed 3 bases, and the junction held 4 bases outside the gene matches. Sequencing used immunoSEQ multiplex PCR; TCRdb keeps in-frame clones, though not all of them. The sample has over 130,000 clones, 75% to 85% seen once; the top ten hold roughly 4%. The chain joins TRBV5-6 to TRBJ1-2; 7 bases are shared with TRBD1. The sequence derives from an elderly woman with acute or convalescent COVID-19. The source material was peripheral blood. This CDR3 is CASSFRDRDYGYTF. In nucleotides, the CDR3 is TGTGCCAGCAGCTTTCGCGACAGGGACTATGGCTACACCTTC.